This is a list of T cell receptor beta chains from one sample in a study of T-cell memory formation after mild COVID-19. One entry per CDR3 protein, called by TCRdb with MiXCR from the 5' RACE reads. The sample lists around 500,000 distinct CDR3 sequences; roughly 18% were seen once. The sequenced sample was PBMCs or a T cell subset sorted from them (not recorded which). All receptors come from an adult woman who had mild COVID-19 (a few samples of this study predate the infection). Cell type and time point are not known. Each CDR3 is given with its conserved first and last residue. Each record gives: J gene, D gene, clone size, V gene, CDR3 protein, CDR3 DNA. The D gene is left open where the match is weak. Clone size is shown for a subset of rows, as once, few, many or a class of expanded clone.

TRBJ1-1,.,.,TRBV18,CASSPNGGENTEAFF,TGTGCCAGCTCCCCTAACGGAGGGGAGAACACTGAAGCTTTCTTT
TRBJ2-7,.,few,TRBV5-1,CASSLETGSTYEQYF,TGCGCCAGCAGCTTGGAAACGGGGTCTACCTACGAGCAGTACTTC
TRBJ1-6,TRBD1,.,TRBV18,CASSPPSGQGNSPLHF,TGTGCCAGCTCACCACCTTCGGGACAGGGGAATTCACCCCTCCACTTT
TRBJ2-1,TRBD2,many,TRBV5-1,CASSLDGSGDYGDEQFF,TGCGCCAGCAGCTTGGATGGTAGCGGGGATTATGGGGATGAGCAGTTCTTC
TRBJ2-7,.,.,TRBV5-5,CASSPDTGEYEQYF,TGTGCCAGCAGCCCGGACACGGGGGAGTACGAGCAGTACTTC
TRBJ2-3,.,few,TRBV5-1,CASSEGTSFTDTQYF,TGCGCCAGCAGTGAAGGGACAAGCTTCACAGATACGCAGTATTTT
TRBJ2-5,.,few,TRBV20-1,CSARGDNYQETQYF,TGCAGTGCTAGGGGGGACAACTACCAAGAGACCCAGTACTTC
TRBJ2-1,.,few,TRBV12-3/TRBV12-4,CASSFTARGPQQFF,TGTGCCAGCAGTTTTACGGCCAGGGGCCCCCAGCAGTTCTTC
TRBJ2-3,TRBD1,few,TRBV25-1,CASISRGTGDPSDTQYF,TGTGCCAGCATTTCCCGCGGGACAGGGGATCCTTCAGATACGCAGTATTTT
TRBJ2-1,.,.,TRBV7-2,CASSLATGFNEQFF,TGTGCCAGCAGCTTAGCGACAGGTTTCAATGAGCAGTTCTTC
TRBJ1-5,.,.,TRBV3-1,CASSQGQGYQPQHF,TGTGCCAGCAGCCAAGGGCAGGGGTATCAGCCCCAGCATTTT
TRBJ2-5,.,few,TRBV15,CATSRDRGLQETQYF,TGTGCCACCAGCAGAGACAGGGGCCTCCAAGAGACCCAGTACTTC
TRBJ2-7,.,.,TRBV5-1,CASSLVVSKTYEQYF,TGCGCCAGCAGCTTGGTGGTGTCGAAGACCTACGAGCAGTACTTC
TRBJ2-7,.,few,TRBV12-3/TRBV12-4,CASSLAGLQYGYEQYF,TGTGCCAGCAGTTTAGCGGGTCTCCAGTACGGCTACGAGCAGTACTTC
TRBJ2-5,TRBD1,.,TRBV11-3,CASSLGFGQGVTQYF,TGTGCCAGCAGCTTGGGTTTCGGACAGGGAGTGACCCAGTACTTC
TRBJ2-7,.,.,TRBV19,CASSAPRTETSYEQYF,TGTGCCAGTAGTGCCCCCCGGACCGAGACTTCCTACGAGCAGTACTTC
TRBJ1-5,.,.,TRBV6-2/TRBV6-3,CASSYSPFNQPQHF,TGTGCCAGCAGTTACTCTCCCTTCAATCAGCCCCAGCATTTT
TRBJ2-1,TRBD2,.,TRBV14,CASRTSGSVEQFF,TGTGCCAGCAGGACTAGCGGGAGTGTTGAGCAGTTCTTC
TRBJ2-1,TRBD2,few,TRBV10-3,CAISWTSGGTREQFF,TGTGCCATCAGTTGGACTAGCGGAGGCACGCGTGAGCAGTTCTTC
TRBJ2-7,TRBD1,few,TRBV7-2,CASRPQGYGDEQYF,TGTGCCAGCAGGCCACAGGGGTATGGGGACGAACAGTACTTC
TRBJ1-1,TRBD1,.,TRBV20-1,CSATRQGRQAFF,TGCAGTGCTACTCGACAGGGGCGGCAAGCTTTCTTT
TRBJ1-1,TRBD1,.,TRBV5-6,CASSFGTGGTEAFF,TGTGCCAGCAGCTTCGGGACAGGGGGCACTGAAGCTTTCTTT
TRBJ2-3,TRBD2,.,TRBV11-2,CASSLSPRGEVTDTQYF,TGTGCCAGCAGCTTATCACCCCGGGGGGAGGTGACAGATACGCAGTATTTT
TRBJ1-5,.,.,TRBV5-1,CASSPGPINQPQHF,TGCGCCAGCAGCCCCGGTCCCATCAATCAGCCCCAGCATTTT
TRBJ2-2,.,.,TRBV20-1,CSAGTTNTGELFF,TGCAGTGCTGGAACAACGAACACCGGGGAGCTGTTTTTT
TRBJ2-5,TRBD1,few,TRBV7-2,CASSFRGLTGIRETQYF,TGTGCCAGCAGCTTTCGTGGACTGACAGGGATTAGAGAGACCCAGTACTTC
TRBJ2-3,.,.,TRBV5-4,CASSPPLRRTPSTDTQYF,TGTGCCAGCAGCCCGCCCTTGCGCCGAACTCCCAGTACAGATACGCAGTATTTT
TRBJ2-7,TRBD2,few,TRBV6-5,CASRSSGREIGQYF,TGTGCCAGCAGATCTAGCGGGAGGGAGATCGGGCAGTACTTC
TRBJ2-2,.,many,TRBV4-3,CASSQDRRSAGASAGELFF,TGCGCCAGCAGCCAAGATAGGAGATCGGCAGGGGCGTCCGCCGGGGAGCTGTTTTTT
TRBJ2-3,.,few,TRBV7-3,CASSLRREGSTDTQYF,TGTGCCAGCAGCTTAAGACGGGAAGGGAGCACAGATACGCAGTATTTT
TRBJ2-1,.,.,TRBV2,CASSAIVSGVRGNEQFF,TGTGCCAGCAGTGCCATTGTGTCGGGAGTTAGGGGTAATGAGCAGTTCTTC